This TCR beta chain was sequenced in a study of shared clonotypes between healthy human individuals. Healthy HIV-negative adults with no recent acute infections or vaccinations were recruited as donors. The donor cohort consisted entirely of Caucasian adults residing in Nashville, Tennessee. Around 86 million PBMCs went into genomic DNA for unsorted samples. CDR1 and CDR2 from the germline V gene are MGHRA and YSYEKL. The V gene lost 1 base and the J gene lost 4 bases, with 14 bases spanning the gap. This CDR3 is built from 15 residues. Replicate PCRs were loaded with approximately 300 ng DNA from unsorted PBMC, some 33,000 T cell genomes. The data were produced by immunoSEQ multiplex PCR, yet TCRdb's version contains in-frame clones alone and is incomplete. There are about 600,000 clones in the sample; around 78% occur only once, and around 11% lies in the top ten.

The chain uses TRBV4-1 and TRBJ2-7; D is unclear. Sequencing was done on a sample of PBMCs. This sequence was found in a middle-aged woman in good health. Some clones in this sample may be carry-over from other donors' samples. The CDR3 bases are TGCGCCAGCAGCCAAGGCCCAGCGACAAGTTACGAGCAGTACTTC. This translates into CASSQGPATSYEQYF.